This TCR beta chain derives from a study of shared clonotypes between healthy human individuals. Study-wide findings and caveats: The four-donor shared clonotypes exceeded non-shared clonotypes in generation probability, with non-shared ones scoring lower.

The table came from immunoSEQ multiplex PCR; TCRdb's copy has only in-frame clones and leaves some out. The profile shows 2 million to 2.5 million clones, nearly 97% of them singletons. As regards this clone: As yet, its antigen is unknown.

The sample taken for sequencing was naive CD4+ T cells sorted from blood. Specified subset: CD45RA+ positively selected. The sequence came from a young man in good health.

Here the CDR3 DNA reads TGTGCCAGCTCACCCCTCCCGAGCGGGCAAGACGAGCAGTACTTC. Protein product: CASSPLPSGQDEQYF. The chain recombines TRBV18 with TRBJ2-7; D possibly corresponds to TRBD2 (6 bases). V was pared by 3 bases and J by 5 bases, with 17 bases between. This CDR3 has 15 residues. Germline CDR1 and CDR2: KGHSH and LQKENI.